The 30 T cell receptor beta chains reported below all come from one sample, sequenced in a study of technical replicates of blood from a few donors. Profiled with immunoSEQ multiplex PCR; TCRdb holds only in-frame clones, not every one. The sample includes 100,000 or so clones, 96% seen only once; the top ten take over 0.2%. Material for sequencing was T cells isolated from PBMCs. The receptors shown here come from a human donor in good health.

The chain joins TRBV29-1 to TRBJ2-7; 12 nucleotides align to TRBD2. Germline loops: CDR1 SQVTM, CDR2 ANQGSEA. This CDR3 is built from 15 residues. V was pared by 7 bases and J by 1 base, with 8 bases of the junction left unmatched. The CDR3 region is CSGRTTSGGSYEQYF. The CDR3 DNA sequence: TGCAGCGGTAGAACGACTAGCGGGGGTTCCTACGAGCAGTACTTC.

The chain couples TRBV10-1 to TRBJ2-7, with 7 bases lining up with TRBD1. In germline, CDR1 is WNHNN, CDR2 SYGVQD (reference sequence). V lost 4 bases and J lost 3; bases outside the gene matches: 9. The CDR3 has 15 amino acids. The CDR3 bases are TGCGCCAGCAGTGCTGGGGTAGGGGGCTTCTACGAGCAGTACTTC. Its protein product is CASSAGVGGFYEQYF.

The gene calls are TRBV6-5 and TRBJ2-2; TRBD1 is a possible D gene (5 bases). Trimming removed 0 bases from V and 5 bases from J, with 10 bases in between. The V gene's germline CDR1 is MNHEY and CDR2 SVGAGI. The CDR3 extends over 15 amino acids. The CDR3 bases are TGTGCCAGCAGTTACTCCAAATCAGGGACCGGGGAGCTGTTTTTT. Amino acids: CASSYSKSGTGELFF.

This clone is a singleton in its sample. This chain links TRBV27 with TRBJ2-7; 8 bases align to TRBD2. This CDR3 has 15 residues. Germline CDR1 is MNHEY and CDR2 is SMNVEV (reference sequence). J gave up 6 bases and V 5 bases, and 12 bases lay outside the gene matches. DNA for the CDR3: TGTGCCAGCAGTCCGTACGGGACTAGTGGGGTCGAGCAGTACTTC. This sequence encodes CASSPYGTSGVEQYF.

This clone has more than one count but fewer than ten. J is TRBJ1-1 and V is TRBV30, with D possibly TRBD1 on 5 matching bases. Trimming removed 0 bases from V and 3 bases from J, with 8 bases in between. The V gene's germline CDR1 is GTSNPN and CDR2 SVGIG (reference sequence). The CDR3 totals 13 residues. This chain's CDR3 is CAWSVTGDTEAFF. In nucleotides, the CDR3 is TGTGCCTGGAGTGTGACGGGGGACACTGAAGCTTTCTTT.

V is TRBV5-1 and J is TRBJ2-5, with 7 bases aligning to TRBD2. This CDR3 is 14 amino acids long. V shed 2 bases, J shed 4 bases, and the junction held 5 bases outside the gene matches. CDR1 is SGHRS, CDR2 YFSETQ, per germline. This CDR3 reads CASSFQRDLETQYF. CDR3 nucleotides: TGCGCCAGCAGCTTCCAGCGGGATCTAGAGACCCAGTACTTC.

This chain connects TRBV27 to TRBJ1-1, with D unresolved. The V and J ends lost 9 bases and 0 bases respectively, with 17 bases between them. Looked up from germline, CDR1 is MNHEY and CDR2 is SMNVEV (reference sequence). There are 15 residues in the CDR3. DNA of the CDR3: TGTGCCAGGTGGAGGAGATCTCGCATGAACACTGAAGCTTTCTTT. Protein sequence: CARWRRSRMNTEAFF.

This chain links TRBV18 with TRBJ1-3; 8 bases agree with TRBD1. The CDR3 has 14 residues. Germline values: CDR1 KGHSH, CDR2 LQKENI. V dropped 6 bases and J dropped 4; count of bases not matched to a gene: 5. In nucleotides, the CDR3 is TGTGCCAGCTCGGACCGGGACAGGGGAAACACCATATATTTT. It encodes CASSDRDRGNTIYF.

The CDR3 is CASSLHTGTGELFF. The CDR3 DNA sequence: TGTGCCAGCAGCTTACACACAGGGACCGGGGAGCTGTTTTTT. The V and J genes are TRBV7-9 and TRBJ2-2, with D maybe TRBD1 (6 bases). Germline V gene lookup returns CDR1 SEHNR and CDR2 FQNEAQ (reference sequence). Trimming took 2 bases from V and 5 from J, leaving 9 bases between them. The CDR3 loop spans 14 amino acids.

This sequence joins TRBV21-1 and TRBJ1-1. TRBV21-1 is labeled a pseudogene. The CDR3 totals 15 residues. CDR3 loop: CASSKTEGQDTEAFF. The CDR3 region has the DNA TGTGCCAGCAGCAAAACAGAGGGTCAGGACACTGAAGCTTTCTTT.

Here the CDR3 reads CASSYSRASGGDTQYF. DNA for the CDR3: TGTGCCAGCAGTTACTCGAGGGCCAGCGGGGGAGATACGCAGTATTTT. V usage is TRBV6-5 and J usage is TRBJ2-3; the match to TRBD2 covers 8 bases. The germline gives CDR1 MNHEY, CDR2 SVGAGI. Trimming cost V 0 bases and J 5 bases; bases outside gene matches: 7. The CDR3 contains 16 residues.

Written as DNA, the CDR3 is TGTGCCAGCAGTCCGCGATCAAGCCCCGGACAGGTTACCTACTACGAGCAGTACTTC. This sequence encodes CASSPRSSPGQVTYYEQYF. The rearrangement joins TRBV27 to TRBJ2-7; 7 bases align to TRBD1. The CDR3 is made up of 19 amino acids. Germline CDR1 is MNHEY and CDR2 is SMNVEV (reference sequence). The trim removed 5 bases at V and 3 bases at J, leaving 22 bases unmatched.

This clone appeared a single time. The V gene is TRBV28, the J gene TRBJ1-5, with 7 bases aligning to TRBD1. The J segment lost 7 bases and the V segment lost 5 bases, leaving 11 bases of the junction unmatched. Germline assignment: CDR1 MDHEN and CDR2 SYDVKM. The length of the CDR3 is 15 residues. CDR3 nucleotides: TGTGCCAGCAGTCTGGAGGGACAGTTAGAACAGCCCCAGCATTTT. Its protein is CASSLEGQLEQPQHF.

This chain joins TRBV28 and TRBJ1-2; D is unresolved. This CDR3 is 14 amino acids long. Trimming left V 4 bases short and J 8 bases short, with 17 bases between. CDR1 MDHEN and CDR2 SYDVKM come from the germline V gene. The CDR3 spells CASSSPGSRMGYTF. Here the CDR3 DNA reads TGTGCCAGCAGTTCCCCGGGGAGTAGGATGGGCTACACCTTC.

This chain connects TRBV7-9 to TRBJ1-5, with D unclear. The CDR3 is 15 amino acids. Germline CDR1 SEHNR, CDR2 FQNEAQ (reference sequence). Trimming left V 4 bases short and J 4 bases short, with 14 bases between. Written as DNA, the CDR3 is TGTGCCAGCAGCTCCTACAGTGGTCGAAATCAGCCCCAGCATTTT. Its translation is CASSSYSGRNQPQHF.

The count of this clone is one. The J gene is TRBJ1-3, the V gene TRBV4-1; a possible D gene is TRBD1 (5 bases). The length of the CDR3 is 18 residues. CDR1 and CDR2 from the germline V gene are MGHRA and YSYEKL. The V and J ends lost 6 bases and 0 bases respectively, with 21 bases between them. The CDR3: CASRPIVAKGSSGNTIYF. As DNA, the CDR3 is TGCGCCAGCAGACCAATCGTCGCTAAGGGGTCCTCTGGAAACACCATATATTTT.

This chain connects TRBV28 to TRBJ1-4; D is uncertain. The germline V gene has CDR1 MDHEN and CDR2 SYDVKM. V was clipped by 3 bases and J by 8 bases, with 10 bases between them. The CDR3 has 13 amino acids. CDR3 coding DNA: TGTGCCAGCAGTTTGAGCCCTAGGGAAAAACTGTTTTTT. Its translation: CASSLSPREKLFF.

The chain uses TRBV11-3 and TRBJ2-2; tentatively, D is TRBD2 (6 bases). The CDR3 spans 16 residues. With 5 bases removed from V and 3 bases from J, the gap between germline ends came to 16 bases. Germline CDR1 reads SGHNT; CDR2 reads YENEEA. In DNA, the CDR3 is TGTGCCAGCAGCCACGCGATAGGAGGGTACACCGGGGAGCTGTTTTTT. It encodes CASSHAIGGYTGELFF.

This clone was detected once. The genes are TRBV5-1 and TRBJ2-5; tentatively, D is TRBD1 (6 bases). The CDR3 consists of 14 residues. Germline CDR1 and CDR2: SGHRS and YFSETQ. V lost 4 bases, J lost 5 bases, and 15 bases lay in between. The CDR3 bases are TGCGCCAGCAGCCCCGGATACGGACAGGAGACCCAGTACTTC. Residues: CASSPGYGQETQYF.

This clone occurred once. The CDR3 protein is CASSLLTSRGNGYTF. The CDR3 region has the DNA TGTGCCAGCAGCTTGTTGACTTCTAGGGGAAATGGCTACACCTTC. The chain joins TRBV5-4 to TRBJ1-2, with D maybe TRBD1 (5 bases). This CDR3 is 15 amino acids long. Trimming took off 1 base at V and 6 bases at J, with 16 bases between the two ends. Germline V gene data show CDR1 as SGHNT and CDR2 as YYREEE (reference sequence). The variable domain in full, with the rest retrieved from reference TRBV5-4 and TRBJ1-2, is ETGVTQSPTHLIKTRGQQVTLRCSSQSGHNTVSWYQQALGQGPQFIFQYYREEENGRGNFPPRFSGLQFPNYSSELNVNALELDDSALYLCASSLLTSRGNGYTFGSGTRLTVV.

V usage is TRBV28 and J usage is TRBJ2-2, with TRBD2 identical over 10 bases. The CDR3 has 16 amino acids. Germline trimming cut 6 bases from V and 0 bases from J; bases unmatched to any gene: 4. Germline loops: CDR1 MDHEN, CDR2 SYDVKM. This CDR3 is CASRPLAGANTGELFF. CDR3 DNA sequence: TGTGCCAGCAGGCCGCTAGCGGGAGCGAACACCGGGGAGCTGTTTTTT.

The chain employs TRBV27 and TRBJ1-5; weak D call: TRBD1 (6 bases). This CDR3 is 16 amino acids long. Between the trimmed V and J ends, which lost 0 bases and 3 bases, there was a span of 12 bases. The germline CDR1 and CDR2 sequences are MNHEY and SMNVEV (reference sequence). This CDR3 is CASSLSPGTSNQPQHF. CDR3 bases: TGTGCCAGCAGTTTATCGCCCGGGACATCCAATCAGCCCCAGCATTTT.

This clone was picked up one time. The rearrangement uses TRBV28 and TRBJ1-1, with D possibly matching TRBD1 (6 bases). Germline V gives CDR1 MDHEN, CDR2 SYDVKM. Between the trimmed V and J ends, which lost 5 bases and 2 bases, there was a span of 12 bases. This CDR3 comprises 14 residues. CDR3 in DNA: TGTGCCAGCAGTGACAGGTTGATTAACACTGAAGCTTTCTTT. Amino acid sequence: CASSDRLINTEAFF.

V usage is TRBV5-6 and J usage is TRBJ1-1; 8 bases map to TRBD1. The trim removed 0 bases at V and 5 bases at J, leaving 15 bases unmatched. CDR3 length equals 18 residues. CDR1 is SGHDT, CDR2 YYEEEE, per germline. The CDR3 nucleotides are TGTGCCAGCAGCTTGGGGCCGGGACAGGCTTTTTGGAGTACTGAAGCTTTCTTT. Translated, it gives CASSLGPGQAFWSTEAFF. Supplemented by reference TRBV5-6 and TRBJ1-1, the full variable domain reads DAGVTQSPTHLIKTRGQQVTLRCSPKSGHDTVSWYQQALGQGPQFIFQYYEEEERQRGNFPDRFSGHQFPNYSSELNVNALLLGDSALYLCASSLGPGQAFWSTEAFFGQGTRLTVV.

The chain uses TRBV11-2 and TRBJ2-2; perhaps TRBD1 as D (7 bases). The germline CDR1 and CDR2 sequences are SGHAT and FQNNGV. Trimming removed 5 bases at V and 2 bases at J, with 9 bases between. CDR3 length: 14 residues. Here the CDR3 reads CASSQGGNTGELFF. CDR3 nucleotide sequence: TGTGCCAGCAGCCAGGGGGGAAACACCGGGGAGCTGTTTTTT.

CDR3: CASNGRLADTDTQYF. CDR3 DNA: TGTGCCAGCAACGGCCGACTAGCGGACACAGATACGCAGTATTTT. This chain joins TRBV13 and TRBJ2-3, with TRBD2 matching over 9 bases. The germline V gene encodes CDR1 PRHDT and CDR2 FYEKMQ (reference sequence). The length of the CDR3 is 15 residues. Losses at the gene ends were 7 bases for V and 2 bases for J; bases not matched to a gene: 7. The complete variable domain, with remaining parts taken from reference TRBV13 and TRBJ2-3, reads AAGVIQSPRHLIKEKRETATLKCYPIPRHDTVYWYQQGPGQDPQFLISFYEKMQSDKGSIPDRFSAQQFSDYHSELNMSSLELGDSALYFCASNGRLADTDTQYFGPGTRLTVL.

The V and J genes are TRBV27 and TRBJ1-5; perhaps TRBD1 as D (6 bases). Trimming left V 3 bases short and J 6 bases short, with 12 bases between. Looked up from germline, CDR1 is MNHEY and CDR2 is SMNVEV (reference sequence). The CDR3 has 14 amino acids. The CDR3: CASSLRTGIQPQHF. The CDR3 nucleotides read TGTGCCAGCAGTTTGCGTACAGGGATTCAGCCCCAGCATTTT.

The CDR3 sequence: CASSHPPAGLSYEQYF. The CDR3 DNA follows: TGTGCCAGCAGCCATCCCCCCGCGGGCCTCTCCTACGAGCAGTACTTC. The V gene is TRBV16, the J gene TRBJ2-7; a weak D match, TRBD2 (5 bases). The CDR3 runs to 16 residues. The ends were cut back, 3 bases at V and 0 bases at J, with 15 bases in the middle. From germline, CDR1 is KGHSY and CDR2 FQNENV.

The chain joins TRBV5-4 to TRBJ2-3, with 8 bases identical to TRBD2. The CDR3 runs 14 residues. V gave up 5 bases and J gave up 4 bases; unmatched junction bases: 6. Per germline, CDR1 SGHNT and CDR2 YYREEE (reference sequence). DNA of the CDR3: TGTGCCAGCAGTCAGGCGGGGGGTTCAGATACGCAGTATTTT. It encodes CASSQAGGSDTQYF. Variable domain in full (rest from reference TRBV5-4 and TRBJ2-3): ETGVTQSPTHLIKTRGQQVTLRCSSQSGHNTVSWYQQALGQGPQFIFQYYREEENGRGNFPPRFSGLQFPNYSSELNVNALELDDSALYLCASSQAGGSDTQYFGPGTRLTVL.

The chain uses TRBV27 and TRBJ1-2; TRBD1 matches 9 bases. Losses at the gene ends were 5 bases for V and 5 bases for J; bases not matched to a gene: 9. The CDR3 runs 15 residues. Germline CDR1 MNHEY, CDR2 SMNVEV (reference sequence). The CDR3 coding sequence is TGTGCCAGCAGTCCTCAACAGGGGGCGATATATGGCTACACCTTC. This encodes CASSPQQGAIYGYTF.